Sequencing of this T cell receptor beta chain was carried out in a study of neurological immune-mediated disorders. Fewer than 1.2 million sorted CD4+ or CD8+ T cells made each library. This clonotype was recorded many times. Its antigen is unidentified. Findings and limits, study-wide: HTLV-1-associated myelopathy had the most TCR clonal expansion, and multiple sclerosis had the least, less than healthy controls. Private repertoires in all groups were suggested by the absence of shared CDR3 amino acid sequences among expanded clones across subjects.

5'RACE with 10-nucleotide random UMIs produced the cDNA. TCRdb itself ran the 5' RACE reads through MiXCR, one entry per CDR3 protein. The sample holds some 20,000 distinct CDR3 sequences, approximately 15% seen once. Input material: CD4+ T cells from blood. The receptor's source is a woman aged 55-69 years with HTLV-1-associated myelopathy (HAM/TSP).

CDR3 amino acids: CASSRIFRELFF. In nucleotides, the CDR3 is TGTGCCAGCAGCCGCATCTTCAGGGAGCTGTTTTTT. The V gene is TRBV3-1, the J gene TRBJ2-2; no definite D call. V was clipped by 4 bases and J by 9 bases, with 9 bases between them. CDR1 is LGHDT, CDR2 YNNKEL, per germline (reference sequence). CDR3 length: 12 amino acids.